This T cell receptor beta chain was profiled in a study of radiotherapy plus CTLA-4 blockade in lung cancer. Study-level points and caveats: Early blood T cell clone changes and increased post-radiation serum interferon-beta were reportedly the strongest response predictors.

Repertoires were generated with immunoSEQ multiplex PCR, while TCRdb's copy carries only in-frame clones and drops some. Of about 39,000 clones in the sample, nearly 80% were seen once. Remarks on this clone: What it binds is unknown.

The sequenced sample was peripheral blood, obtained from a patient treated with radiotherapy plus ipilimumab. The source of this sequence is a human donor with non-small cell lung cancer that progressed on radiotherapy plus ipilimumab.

The CDR3 region is CASSLNSPIRDRKYEQYF. DNA of the CDR3: TGTGCCAGCAGCTTAAACTCCCCCATCCGGGACAGGAAGTACGAGCAGTACTTC. The rearrangement links TRBV7-2 to TRBJ2-7; 8 positions match TRBD1. Germline CDR1 is SGHTA and CDR2 is FQGNSA. This CDR3 has 18 amino acids. J was trimmed by 4 bases and V by 2 bases; bases with no gene match: 16.